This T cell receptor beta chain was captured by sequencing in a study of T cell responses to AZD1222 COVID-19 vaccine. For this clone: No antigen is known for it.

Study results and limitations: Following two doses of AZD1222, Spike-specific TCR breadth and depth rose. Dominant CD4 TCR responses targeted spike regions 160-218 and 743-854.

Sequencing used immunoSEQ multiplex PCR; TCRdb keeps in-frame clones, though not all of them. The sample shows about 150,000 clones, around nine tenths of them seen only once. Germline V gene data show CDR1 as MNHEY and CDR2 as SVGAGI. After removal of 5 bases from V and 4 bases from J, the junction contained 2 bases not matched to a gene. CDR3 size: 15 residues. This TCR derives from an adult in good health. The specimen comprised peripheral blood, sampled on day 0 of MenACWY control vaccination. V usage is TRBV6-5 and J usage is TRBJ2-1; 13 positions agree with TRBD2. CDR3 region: CASSTSGGAYNEQFF. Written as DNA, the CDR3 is TGTGCCAGCAGTACTAGCGGGGGGGCTTACAATGAGCAGTTCTTC.